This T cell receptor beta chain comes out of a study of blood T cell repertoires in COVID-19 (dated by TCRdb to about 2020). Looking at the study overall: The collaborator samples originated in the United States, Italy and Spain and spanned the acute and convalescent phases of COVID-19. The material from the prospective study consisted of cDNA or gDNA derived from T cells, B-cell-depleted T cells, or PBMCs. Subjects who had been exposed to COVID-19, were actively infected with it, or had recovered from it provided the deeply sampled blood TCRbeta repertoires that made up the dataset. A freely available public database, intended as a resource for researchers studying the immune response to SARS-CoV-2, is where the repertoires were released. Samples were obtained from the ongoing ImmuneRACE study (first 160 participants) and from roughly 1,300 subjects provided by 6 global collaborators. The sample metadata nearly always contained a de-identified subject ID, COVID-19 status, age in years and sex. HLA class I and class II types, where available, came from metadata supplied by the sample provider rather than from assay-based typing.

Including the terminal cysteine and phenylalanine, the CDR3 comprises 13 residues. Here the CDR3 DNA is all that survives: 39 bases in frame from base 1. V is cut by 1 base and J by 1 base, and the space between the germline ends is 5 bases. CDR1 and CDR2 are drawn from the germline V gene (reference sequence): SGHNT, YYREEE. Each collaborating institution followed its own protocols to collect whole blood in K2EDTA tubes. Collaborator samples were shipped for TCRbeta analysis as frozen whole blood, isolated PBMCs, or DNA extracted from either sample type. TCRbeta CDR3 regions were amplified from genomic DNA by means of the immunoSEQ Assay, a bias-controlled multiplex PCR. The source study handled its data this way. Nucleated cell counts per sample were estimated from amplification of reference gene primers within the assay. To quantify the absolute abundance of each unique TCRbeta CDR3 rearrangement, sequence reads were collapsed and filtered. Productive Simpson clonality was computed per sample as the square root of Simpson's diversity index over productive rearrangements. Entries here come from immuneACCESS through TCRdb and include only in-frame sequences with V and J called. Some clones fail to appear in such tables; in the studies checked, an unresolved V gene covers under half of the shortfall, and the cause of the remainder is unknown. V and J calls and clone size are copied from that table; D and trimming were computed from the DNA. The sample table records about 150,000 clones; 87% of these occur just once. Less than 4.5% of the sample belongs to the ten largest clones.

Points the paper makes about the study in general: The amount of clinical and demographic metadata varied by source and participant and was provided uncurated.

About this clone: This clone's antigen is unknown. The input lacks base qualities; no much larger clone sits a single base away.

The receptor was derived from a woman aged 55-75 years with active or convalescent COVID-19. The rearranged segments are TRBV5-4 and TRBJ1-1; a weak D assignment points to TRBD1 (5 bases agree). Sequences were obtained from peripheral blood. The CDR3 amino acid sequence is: CASSLQGNTEAFF. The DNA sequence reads TGTGCCAGCAGCTTGCAGGGGAACACTGAAGCTTTCTTT.